This T cell receptor (beta chain) originates from a study of T cell repertoires in aging, cancer and after chemotherapy. The overall study: Six age groups, ranging from 30 or younger to 70 or older, included the donors.

This clonotype was counted a single time. Antigen specificity is unknown. Study results and limitations: Across the chemotherapy interval, each cancer cohort showed higher median generation probability, suggesting thymic rebound. Compared with age-matched healthy donors, untreated hematological or solid cancer patients showed higher blood TCR clonality.

A mixed TRB-A/B primer pool amplified rearranged TRB by multiplex touch-down PCR. MiXCR was run by TCRdb on the multiplex PCR reads, yielding one entry per CDR3 protein. The sample has around 2,500 distinct CDR3 sequences; over 45% are singletons. TCR beta rearrangements were amplified from peripheral blood genomic DNA. Germline lookup yields CDR1 MDHEN and CDR2 SYDVKM. The ends were cut back, 2 bases at V and 0 bases at J, with 7 bases in the middle. The CDR3 is 15 amino acids. The receptor was derived from a human donor with a blood cancer. Sequenced sample: blood. The chain links TRBV28 to TRBJ1-4; no clear D. CDR3 sequence reads: CASSLAGATNEKLFF. In nucleotides, the CDR3 is TGTGCCAGCAGTTTAGCAGGAGCAACTAATGAAAAACTGTTTTTT.